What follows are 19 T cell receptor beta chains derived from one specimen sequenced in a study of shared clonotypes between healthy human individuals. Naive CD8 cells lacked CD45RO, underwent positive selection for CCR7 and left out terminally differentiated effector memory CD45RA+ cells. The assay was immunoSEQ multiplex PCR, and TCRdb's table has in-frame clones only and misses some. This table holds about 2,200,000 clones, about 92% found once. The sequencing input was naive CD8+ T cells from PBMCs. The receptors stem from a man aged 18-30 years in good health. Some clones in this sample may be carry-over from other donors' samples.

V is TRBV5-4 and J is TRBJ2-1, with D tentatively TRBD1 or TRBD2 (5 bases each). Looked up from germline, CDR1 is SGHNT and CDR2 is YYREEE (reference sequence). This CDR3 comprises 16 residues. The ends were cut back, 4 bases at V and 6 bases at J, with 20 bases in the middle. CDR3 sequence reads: CASSRGVGEGSNEQFF. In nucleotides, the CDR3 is TGTGCCAGCAGCAGGGGAGTAGGGGAAGGAAGCAATGAGCAGTTCTTC.

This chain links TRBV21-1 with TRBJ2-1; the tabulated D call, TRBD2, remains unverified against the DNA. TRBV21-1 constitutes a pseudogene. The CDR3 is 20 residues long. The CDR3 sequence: CASSNTPRTSGAPSYNEQFF. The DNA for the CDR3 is TGTGCCAGCAGCAATACCCCCAGGACTAGCGGAGCCCCCTCCTACAATGAGCAGTTCTTC.

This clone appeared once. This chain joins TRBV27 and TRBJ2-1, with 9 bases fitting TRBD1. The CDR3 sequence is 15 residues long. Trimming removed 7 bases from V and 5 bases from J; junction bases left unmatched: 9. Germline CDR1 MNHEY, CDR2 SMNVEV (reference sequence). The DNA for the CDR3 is TGTGCCAGCACCACCGGACAGGGGAGGGACAATGAGCAGTTCTTC. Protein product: CASTTGQGRDNEQFF.

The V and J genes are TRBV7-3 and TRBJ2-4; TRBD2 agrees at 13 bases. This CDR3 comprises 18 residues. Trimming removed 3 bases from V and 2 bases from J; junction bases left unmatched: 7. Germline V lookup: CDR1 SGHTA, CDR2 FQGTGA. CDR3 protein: CASSFRTSGRVTKNIQYF. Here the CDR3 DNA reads TGTGCCAGCAGCTTTAGGACTAGCGGGAGAGTAACCAAAAACATTCAGTACTTC.

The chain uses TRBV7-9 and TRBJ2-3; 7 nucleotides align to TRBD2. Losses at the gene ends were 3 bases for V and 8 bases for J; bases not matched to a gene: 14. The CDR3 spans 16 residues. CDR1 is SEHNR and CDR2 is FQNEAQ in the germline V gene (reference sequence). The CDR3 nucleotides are TGTGCCAGCAGCTTGGGTGAGGGAGGGAGCCCCGGTACGCAGTATTTT. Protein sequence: CASSLGEGGSPGTQYF.

Here the CDR3 reads CASSQAVAGEETQYF. DNA for the CDR3: TGTGCCAGCAGCCAAGCAGTAGCGGGGGAAGAGACCCAGTACTTC. This chain joins TRBV7-9 and TRBJ2-5, with 9 bases matching TRBD2. Germline loops: CDR1 SEHNR, CDR2 FQNEAQ (reference sequence). J was trimmed by 3 bases and V by 5 bases; bases with no gene match: 7. There are 15 residues in the CDR3.

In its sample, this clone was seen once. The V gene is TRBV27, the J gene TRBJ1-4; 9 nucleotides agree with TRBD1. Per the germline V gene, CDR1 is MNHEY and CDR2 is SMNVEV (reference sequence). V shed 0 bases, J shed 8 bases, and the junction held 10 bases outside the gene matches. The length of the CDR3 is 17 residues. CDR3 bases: TGTGCCAGCAGTTTATCGTACGGGACAGGGAAGGCGGAAAAACTGTTTTTT. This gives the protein CASSLSYGTGKAEKLFF.

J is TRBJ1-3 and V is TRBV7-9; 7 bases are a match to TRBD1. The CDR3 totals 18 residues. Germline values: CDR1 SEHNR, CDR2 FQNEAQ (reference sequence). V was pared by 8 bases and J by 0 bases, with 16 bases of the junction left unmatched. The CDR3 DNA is TGTGCCAGCCACCCCGAACAAGGGGGACAGAACTCTGGAAACACCATATATTTT. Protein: CASHPEQGGQNSGNTIYF.

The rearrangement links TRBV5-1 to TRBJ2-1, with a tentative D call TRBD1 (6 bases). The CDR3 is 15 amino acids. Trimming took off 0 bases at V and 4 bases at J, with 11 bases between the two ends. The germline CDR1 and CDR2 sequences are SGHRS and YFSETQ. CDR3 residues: CASSLVQGNYNEQFF. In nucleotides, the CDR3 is TGCGCCAGCAGCTTGGTCCAGGGGAATTACAATGAGCAGTTCTTC.

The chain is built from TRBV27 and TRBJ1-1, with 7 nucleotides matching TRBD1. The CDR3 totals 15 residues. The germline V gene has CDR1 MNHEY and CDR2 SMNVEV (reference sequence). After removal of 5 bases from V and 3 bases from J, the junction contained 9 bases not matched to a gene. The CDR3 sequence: CASSLITGVDTEAFF. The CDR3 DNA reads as TGTGCCAGCAGTCTCATAACAGGGGTGGACACTGAAGCTTTCTTT.

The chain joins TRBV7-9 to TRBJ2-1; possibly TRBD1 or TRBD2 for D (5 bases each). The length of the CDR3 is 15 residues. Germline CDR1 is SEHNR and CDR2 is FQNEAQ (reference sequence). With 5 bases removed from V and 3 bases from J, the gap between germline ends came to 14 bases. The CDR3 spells CASSPAGANYNEQFF. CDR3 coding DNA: TGTGCCAGCAGCCCCGCCGGGGCTAACTACAATGAGCAGTTCTTC.

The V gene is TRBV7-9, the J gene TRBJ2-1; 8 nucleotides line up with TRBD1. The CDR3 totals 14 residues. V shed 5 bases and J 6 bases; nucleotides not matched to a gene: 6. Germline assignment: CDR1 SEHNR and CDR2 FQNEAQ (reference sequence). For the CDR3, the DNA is TGTGCCAGCAGCGGTCGGGACAGGTCCAATGAGCAGTTCTTC. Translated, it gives CASSGRDRSNEQFF.

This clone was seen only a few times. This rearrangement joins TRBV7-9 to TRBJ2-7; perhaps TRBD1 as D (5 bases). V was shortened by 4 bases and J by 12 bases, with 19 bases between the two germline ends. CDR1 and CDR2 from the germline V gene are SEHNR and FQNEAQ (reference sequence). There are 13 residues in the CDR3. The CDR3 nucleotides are TGTGCCAGCAGCTACCTACTATCAGACAGACCGTACTTC. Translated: CASSYLLSDRPYF.

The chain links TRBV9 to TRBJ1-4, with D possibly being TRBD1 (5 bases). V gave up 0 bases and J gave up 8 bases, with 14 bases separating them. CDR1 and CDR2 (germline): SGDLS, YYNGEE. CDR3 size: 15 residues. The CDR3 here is CASSVVGGGSEKLFF. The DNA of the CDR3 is TGTGCCAGCAGCGTAGTCGGGGGAGGTTCCGAAAAACTGTTTTTT.

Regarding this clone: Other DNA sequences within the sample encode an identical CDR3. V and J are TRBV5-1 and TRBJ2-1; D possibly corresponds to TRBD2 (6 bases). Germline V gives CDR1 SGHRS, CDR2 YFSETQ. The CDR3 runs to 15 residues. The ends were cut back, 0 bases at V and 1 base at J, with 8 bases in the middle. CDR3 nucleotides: TGCGCCAGCAGCTTGGGCGGGAATTCCTACAATGAGCAGTTCTTC. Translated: CASSLGGNSYNEQFF.

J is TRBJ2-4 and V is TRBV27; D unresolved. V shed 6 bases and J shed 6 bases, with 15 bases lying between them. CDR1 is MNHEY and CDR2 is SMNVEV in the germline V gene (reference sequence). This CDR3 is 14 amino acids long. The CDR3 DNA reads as TGTGCCAGCAGCGACACCACCTGGGGAAACATTCAGTACTTC. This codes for CASSDTTWGNIQYF.

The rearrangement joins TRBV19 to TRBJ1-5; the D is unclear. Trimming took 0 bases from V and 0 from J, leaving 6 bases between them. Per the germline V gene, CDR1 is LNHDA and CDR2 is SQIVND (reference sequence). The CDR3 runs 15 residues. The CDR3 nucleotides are TGTGCCAGTAGTATAGATCACAATAGCAATCAGCCCCAGCATTTT. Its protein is CASSIDHNSNQPQHF.

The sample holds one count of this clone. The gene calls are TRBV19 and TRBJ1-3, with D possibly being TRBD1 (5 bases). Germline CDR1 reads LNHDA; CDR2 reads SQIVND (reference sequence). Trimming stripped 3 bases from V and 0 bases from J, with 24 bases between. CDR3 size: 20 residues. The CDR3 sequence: CASSIGGREVPGHSGNTIYF. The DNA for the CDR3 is TGTGCCAGTAGTATTGGTGGCAGGGAAGTTCCTGGTCACTCTGGAAACACCATATATTTT.

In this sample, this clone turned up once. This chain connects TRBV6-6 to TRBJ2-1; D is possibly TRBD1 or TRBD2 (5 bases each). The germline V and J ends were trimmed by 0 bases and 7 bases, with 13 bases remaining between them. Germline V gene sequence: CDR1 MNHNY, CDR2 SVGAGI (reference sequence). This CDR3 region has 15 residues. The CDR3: CASSYSRGGLNEQFF. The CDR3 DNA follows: TGTGCCAGCAGTTACTCGAGGGGCGGGTTAAATGAGCAGTTCTTC.